Sequencing of this T cell receptor beta chain was carried out in a study of cytomegalovirus exposure and HLA in healthy donors. Notes on the study in general: The study dropped some indistinguishable V segments, TRBV6-2 and TRBV6-3 among them. While the bulk of TCR sequences proved rare, some public TCRs turned up in many donors.

V was clipped by 1 base and J by 0 bases, with 14 bases between them. CDR1 and CDR2 (germline): GTSNPN, SVGIG (reference sequence). The CDR3 has 16 residues. Primers: 60 Vbeta forward and 13 Jbeta reverse. Measured with immunoSEQ multiplex PCR; TCRdb has only the in-frame clones, and not every one. The sample records more than 120,000 clones, 82% being singletons. This clone was recorded a few times. Its antigen is unknown. The specimen was PBMCs. The TCR originated in a male donor in good health and CMV-seronegative. The genes are TRBV30 and TRBJ2-3; TRBD2 might be the D (6 bases). This chain's CDR3 is CAWSGAPSVSTDTQYF. As DNA, the CDR3 is TGTGCCTGGAGTGGGGCACCTAGCGTCAGCACAGATACGCAGTATTTT.